This T cell receptor (beta chain) was captured in a study of untreated major depressive disorder. Study-wide findings and caveats: CD4+ T cells from depressed patients used TRBV05-01 (Vbeta 5.1) more often than controls.

Worth noting for this clone: No antigen is known for it.

Donors lacked major illness, comorbidities, regular medication, drug use, or heavy drinking. Thawed PBMCs underwent magnetic negative selection for CD4+ T cells. Enrichment usually gave approximately 95% pure CD4+ T cells. The CDR3 spans 15 residues. CDR1 and CDR2 from the germline V gene are GTSNPN and SVGIG (reference sequence). The V end lost 2 bases, the J end lost 2 bases, and 16 bases lay between the germline ends. Only in-frame clones appear in the TCRdb table, and some are missing; sequencing was by immunoSEQ multiplex PCR. The table has about 19,000 clones, approximately 92% seen once. The sequencing sample was made of CD4+ T cells from PBMCs. V gene TRBV30 combines with J gene TRBJ2-7; D is unresolved. The origin of this receptor is a middle-aged woman with major depressive disorder. The CDR3 region is CAWSIPPPLTYEQYV. The CDR3 DNA sequence: TGTGCCTGGAGTATTCCCCCTCCTCTAACCTACGAGCAGTACGTC.